The clone carrying this T cell receptor beta chain was recorded many times. Its antigen is not known. Clinical Activity Scores of at least 3, NOSPECS grades of at least 4 and durations under 3 months characterized ophthalmopathy patients. Not enrolled were patients with uncontrolled infection, other autoimmune disease, pregnancy or lactation. V shed 4 bases and J shed 5 bases, with 16 bases lying between them. The CDR3 sequence is 15 residues long. Germline V gene sequence: CDR1 KGHSH, CDR2 LQKENI. The investigators amplified TCR beta CDR3 regions from RNA transcripts. An initial round of RT-PCR targeting the TCR CDR3 relied on the HTBI primer set. TCRdb itself ran the multiplex PCR reads through MiXCR, one entry per CDR3 protein. Here the sample spans hundreds of thousands of distinct CDR3 sequences, approximately 15% being singletons. The sample belongs to a study of T cells in Graves' hyperthyroidism and ophthalmopathy. Study outcomes and limitations: Most thyroid clonotypes expanded above 0.001 appeared in blood too. Ophthalmopathy, as predicted by the model, came a median approximately 5.9 months after the prediction.

The chain is built from TRBV18 and TRBJ2-3; D tentatively reads TRBD1 or TRBD2 (5 bases each). The TCR sequence derives from a woman in her 40s with Graves' ophthalmopathy. The material sequenced was blood. This CDR3 is CASSLGTGPVDTQYF. The CDR3 nucleotides are TGTGCCAGCTCACTAGGGACGGGACCGGTAGATACGCAGTATTTT.